These 15 T cell receptor beta chains were all obtained from the same sample, sequenced in a study of blood T cell repertoires in COVID-19 (dated by TCRdb to the early 2020s). Receptor amplification or capture employed the immunoSEQ multiplex PCR assay. The clones in this table, taken by TCRdb from immuneACCESS, are in-frame only. Not every clone is retained; where verified, under half of the shortfall comes from an unresolved V gene, and the cause of the rest is unknown. The sample table records over 95,000 clones; about nine tenths of these occur just once. The top ten hold 4.6% of the sample. Sequenced input: peripheral blood. The receptors originated from a woman in her forties or fifties with acute or convalescent COVID-19.

The count of this clone is one. The J gene is TRBJ1-2, the V gene TRBV6-5; weak D call: TRBD1 (5 bases). Trimming pared 7 bases from V and 0 bases from J, leaving 15 bases between. This CDR3 has 15 residues. Germline lookup yields CDR1 MNHEY and CDR2 SVGAGI. The CDR3 DNA is TGTGCCAGCACCAACAGGAACCCTTCTAACTATGGCTACACCTTC. Protein: CASTNRNPSNYGYTF.

The chain is built from TRBV7-9 and TRBJ1-5; 8 bases are shared with TRBD1. Germline CDR1 and CDR2: SEHNR and FQNEAQ (reference sequence). Trimming removed 1 base from V and 1 base from J; junction bases left unmatched: 0. CDR3 length: 15 amino acids. The CDR3 coding sequence is TGTGCCAGCAGCTTAGACAGGGGGAGCAATCAGCCCCAGCATTTT. This encodes CASSLDRGSNQPQHF. Variable domain in full (rest from reference TRBV7-9 and TRBJ1-5): DTGVSQNPRHKITKRGQNVTFRCDPISEHNRLYWYRQTLGQGPEFLTYFQNEAQLEKSRLLSDRFSAERPKGSFSTLEIQRTEQGDSAMYLCASSLDRGSNQPQHFGDGTRLSIL.

The CDR3 DNA reads as TGTGCCAGCAGTTACGGGGCAGCGATCTATGGCTACACCTTC. Residues: CASSYGAAIYGYTF. J is TRBJ1-2 and V is TRBV6-5; tentative D call: TRBD1 (5 bases). Germline V gene lookup returns CDR1 MNHEY and CDR2 SVGAGI. Between the trimmed V and J ends, which lost 2 bases and 4 bases, there was a span of 11 bases. The CDR3 spans 14 residues.

This clone was detected only a few times. This chain joins TRBV28 and TRBJ1-2; tentative D call: TRBD1 (5 bases). This CDR3 has 17 amino acids. Trimming left V 7 bases short and J 0 bases short, with 21 bases between. Germline lookup yields CDR1 MDHEN and CDR2 SYDVKM. For the CDR3, the DNA is TGTGCCAGCACCCCAGGGCGCCGCAGGCGAGCTAACTATGGCTACACCTTC. Encoded protein: CASTPGRRRRANYGYTF.

The V and J genes are TRBV11-2 and TRBJ2-7, with 8 nucleotides matching TRBD2. Trimming at V came to 2 bases and at J to 4 bases, leaving 4 bases not matched to a gene. Germline V lookup: CDR1 SGHAT, CDR2 FQNNGV. The CDR3 contains 14 residues. Written as DNA, the CDR3 is TGTGCCAGCAGCTTAACAGCGGGAGAGTACGAGCAGTACTTC. Translating gives CASSLTAGEYEQYF.

This clone was seen a handful of times. The rearrangement uses TRBV7-9 and TRBJ1-4, with D possibly matching TRBD1 (5 bases). The CDR3 is 13 amino acids. Trimming pared 5 bases from V and 6 bases from J, leaving 10 bases between. Germline V CDR1 and CDR2: SEHNR, FQNEAQ (reference sequence). The CDR3 nucleotides are TGTGCCAGCAGCCGATCGGGGGATGAAAAACTGTTTTTT. This translates into CASSRSGDEKLFF.

CDR3 DNA sequence: TGTGCCAGCAGTTACACCGGACAGGGAGATCAGCCCCAGCATTTT. Translation gives CASSYTGQGDQPQHF. This chain joins TRBV6-2 or TRBV6-3 and TRBJ1-5; 8 bases map to TRBD1. The CDR3 length is 15 residues. Germline-derived CDR1 and CDR2 are MNHEY and SVGEGT. V shed 2 bases, J shed 5 bases, and the junction held 5 bases outside the gene matches.

This chain joins TRBV7-6 and TRBJ2-2; 10 nucleotides match TRBD2. Trimming cost V 5 bases and J 6 bases; bases outside gene matches: 9. This CDR3 spans 16 amino acids. Germline assignment: CDR1 SGHVS and CDR2 FNYEAQ. The CDR3 protein is CASSPIAGGRAGELFF. Written as DNA, the CDR3 is TGTGCCAGCAGCCCTATAGCGGGGGGACGGGCCGGGGAGCTGTTTTTT.

The chain joins TRBV19 to TRBJ2-5; unclear D gene. This CDR3 region has 13 residues. Trimming stripped 4 bases from V and 1 base from J, with 7 bases between. CDR1 and CDR2 from the germline V gene are LNHDA and SQIVND (reference sequence). Written as DNA, the CDR3 is TGTGCCAGTAGTACGACAAGCCAAGAGACCCAGTACTTC. Translating it yields CASSTTSQETQYF.

The genes are TRBV6-1 and TRBJ2-2; tentatively, D is TRBD2 (5 bases). With 0 bases removed from V and 6 bases from J, the gap between germline ends came to 11 bases. Germline V gene lookup returns CDR1 MNHNS and CDR2 SASEGT. The length of the CDR3 is 15 residues. CDR3 coding DNA: TGTGCCAGCAGTGAAGCTTCGGGATGGGCCGGGGAGCTGTTTTTT. This codes for CASSEASGWAGELFF.

The genes are TRBV19 and TRBJ1-5, with D unclear. The V gene lost 8 bases and the J gene lost 0 bases, with 8 bases spanning the gap. This CDR3 is 13 amino acids long. Germline V gives CDR1 LNHDA, CDR2 SQIVND (reference sequence). The CDR3 reads CASGLYSNQPQHF. In DNA, the CDR3 is TGTGCCAGTGGACTTTATAGCAATCAGCCCCAGCATTTT.

The rearrangement joins TRBV7-8 to TRBJ1-1; D is ambiguous. Looked up from germline, CDR1 is SGHVS and CDR2 is FQNEAQ. The CDR3 has 13 amino acids. Trimming left V 1 base short and J 4 bases short, with 7 bases between. Here the CDR3 reads CASSLGQATEAFF. CDR3 sequence (DNA): TGTGCCAGCAGCTTAGGCCAAGCCACTGAAGCTTTCTTT.

The V call is TRBV6-5, the J call TRBJ2-5; no definite D call. This CDR3 spans 14 amino acids. The V end lost 4 bases, the J end lost 5 bases, and 14 bases lay between the germline ends. The germline V gene has CDR1 MNHEY and CDR2 SVGAGI. The CDR3 loop reads CASSLQSRLETQYF. CDR3 coding DNA: TGTGCCAGCAGTTTACAGTCCAGGCTGGAGACCCAGTACTTC.

V usage is TRBV11-2 and J usage is TRBJ2-1; 13 bases match TRBD2. CDR1 and CDR2 from the germline V gene are SGHAT and FQNNGV. With 5 bases clipped from V and 9 bases from J, the junction kept 10 bases outside the gene matches. The CDR3 consists of 16 residues. The CDR3 nucleotides read TGTGCCAGCAGCCCGGATGGACTAGCGGGAGTGGGTGAGCAGTTCTTC. Translating it yields CASSPDGLAGVGEQFF.

This chain uses TRBV5-4 with TRBJ1-1; 8 bases match TRBD1. V was pared by 7 bases and J by 0 bases, with 5 bases of the junction left unmatched. The CDR3 is 14 residues long. Germline CDR1 reads SGHNT; CDR2 reads YYREEE (reference sequence). CDR3 sequence: CASFNRGLNTEAFF. In DNA, the CDR3 is TGTGCCAGCTTTAACAGGGGGTTGAACACTGAAGCTTTCTTT.